This T cell receptor (beta chain) was identified during a study of control samples from healthy donors and cancer patients. Germline CDR1 and CDR2: MDHEN and SYDVKM. V was clipped by 4 bases and J by 2 bases; unmatched bases: 4. There are 14 residues in the CDR3. The count of this clone is one. Sequencing used immunoSEQ multiplex PCR; TCRdb keeps in-frame clones, though not all of them. The repertoire holds about 92,000 clones, with almost 85% as singletons. The V gene is TRBV28, the J gene TRBJ1-1; 7 nucleotides agree with TRBD1. This TCR came from a woman aged 60 to 75 in good health. The sample taken for sequencing was blood. CDR3 nucleotide sequence: TGTGCCAGCAGTTCAGGGGGGGAAAACACTGAAGCTTTCTTT. Encoded protein: CASSSGGENTEAFF. The whole variable domain, filled in from reference TRBV28 and TRBJ1-1, reads DVKVTQSSRYLVKRTGEKVFLECVQDMDHENMFWYRQDPGLGLRLIYFSYDVKMKEKGDIPEGYSVSREKKERFSLILESASTNQTSMYLCASSSGGENTEAFFGQGTRLTVV.